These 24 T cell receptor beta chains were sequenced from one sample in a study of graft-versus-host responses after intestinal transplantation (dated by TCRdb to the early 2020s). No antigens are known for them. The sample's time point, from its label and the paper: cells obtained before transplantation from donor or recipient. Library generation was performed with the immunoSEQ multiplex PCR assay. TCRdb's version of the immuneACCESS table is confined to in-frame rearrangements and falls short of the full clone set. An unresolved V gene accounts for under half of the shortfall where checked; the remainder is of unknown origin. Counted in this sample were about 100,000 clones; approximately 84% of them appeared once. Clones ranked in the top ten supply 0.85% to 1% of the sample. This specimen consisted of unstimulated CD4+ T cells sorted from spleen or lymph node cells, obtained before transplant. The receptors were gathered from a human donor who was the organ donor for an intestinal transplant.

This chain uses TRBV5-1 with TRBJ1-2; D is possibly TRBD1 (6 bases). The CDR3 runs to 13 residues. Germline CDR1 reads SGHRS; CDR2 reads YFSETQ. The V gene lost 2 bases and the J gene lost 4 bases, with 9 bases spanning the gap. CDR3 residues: CASSLGQRYGYTF. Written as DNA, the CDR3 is TGCGCCAGCAGCTTAGGACAGCGCTATGGCTACACCTTC.

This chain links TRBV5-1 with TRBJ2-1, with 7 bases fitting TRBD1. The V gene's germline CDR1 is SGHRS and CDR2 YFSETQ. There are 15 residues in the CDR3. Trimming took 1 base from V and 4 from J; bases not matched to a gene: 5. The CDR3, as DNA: TGCGCCAGCAGCTTGATAAGGGGGCCTTACAATGAGCAGTTCTTC. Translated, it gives CASSLIRGPYNEQFF.

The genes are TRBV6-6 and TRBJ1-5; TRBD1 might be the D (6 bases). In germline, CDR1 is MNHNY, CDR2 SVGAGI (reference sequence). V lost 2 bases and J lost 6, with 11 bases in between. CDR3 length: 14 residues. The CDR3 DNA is TGTGCCAGCAGTTACAGGGGGGACGGTCAGCCCCAGCATTTT. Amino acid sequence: CASSYRGDGQPQHF.

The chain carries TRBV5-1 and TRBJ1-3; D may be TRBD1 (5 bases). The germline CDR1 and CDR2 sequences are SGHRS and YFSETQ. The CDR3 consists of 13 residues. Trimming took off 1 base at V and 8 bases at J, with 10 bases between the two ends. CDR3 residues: CASSLSGADTIYF. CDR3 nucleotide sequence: TGCGCCAGCAGCTTGTCTGGGGCGGACACCATATATTTT.

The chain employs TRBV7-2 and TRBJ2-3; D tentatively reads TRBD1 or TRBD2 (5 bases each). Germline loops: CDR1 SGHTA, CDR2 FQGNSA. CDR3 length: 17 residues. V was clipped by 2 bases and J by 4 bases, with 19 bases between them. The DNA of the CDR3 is TGTGCCAGCAGCTTATCAGGGAGTTTCGCGTTATCAGATACGCAGTATTTT. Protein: CASSLSGSFALSDTQYF.

The chain's CDR3 is CAWRRGDGYNEQFF. The CDR3 DNA follows: TGTGCCTGGAGGAGAGGGGACGGGTACAATGAGCAGTTCTTC. This chain joins TRBV30 and TRBJ2-1; tentatively, D is TRBD1 or TRBD2 (5 bases each). The ends were cut back, 3 bases at V and 4 bases at J, with 13 bases in the middle. CDR3 size: 14 residues. CDR1 is GTSNPN and CDR2 is SVGIG in the germline V gene (reference sequence).

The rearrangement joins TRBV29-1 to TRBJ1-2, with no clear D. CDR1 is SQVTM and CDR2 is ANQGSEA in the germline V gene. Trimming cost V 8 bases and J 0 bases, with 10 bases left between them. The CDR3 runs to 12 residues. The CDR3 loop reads CSMRRANYGYTF. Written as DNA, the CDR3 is TGCAGCATGAGGCGAGCTAACTATGGCTACACCTTC.

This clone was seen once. The CDR3 DNA sequence: TGTGCCAGCAGCTTACCCACTCTCTGGGAGCAGTTCTTC. This gives the protein CASSLPTLWEQFF. The chain links TRBV7-2 to TRBJ2-1; D gene uncertain. Germline loops: CDR1 SGHTA, CDR2 FQGNSA. Trimming shortened V by 2 bases and J by 10 bases, and 12 bases separated the two germline ends. The CDR3 has 13 residues.

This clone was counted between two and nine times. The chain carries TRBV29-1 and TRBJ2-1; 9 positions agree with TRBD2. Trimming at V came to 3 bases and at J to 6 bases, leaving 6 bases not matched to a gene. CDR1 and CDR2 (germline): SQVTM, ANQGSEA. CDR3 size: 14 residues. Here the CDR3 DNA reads TGCAGCGTTGACATTGGCGGGGGGGCCAATGAGCAGTTCTTC. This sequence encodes CSVDIGGGANEQFF.

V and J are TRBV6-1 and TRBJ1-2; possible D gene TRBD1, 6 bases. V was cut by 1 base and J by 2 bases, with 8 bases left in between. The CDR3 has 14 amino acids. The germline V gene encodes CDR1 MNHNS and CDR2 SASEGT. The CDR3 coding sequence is TGTGCCAGCAGTGAAGAAACAGGGAACTATGGCTACACCTTC. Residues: CASSEETGNYGYTF.

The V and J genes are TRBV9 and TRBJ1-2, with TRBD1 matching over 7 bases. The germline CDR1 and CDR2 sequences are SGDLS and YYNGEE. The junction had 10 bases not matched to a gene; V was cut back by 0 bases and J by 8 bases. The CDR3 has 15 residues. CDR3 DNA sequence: TGTGCCAGCAGCGTAGGTGACAGGGCCGCGGGAGGCTACACCTTC. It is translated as CASSVGDRAAGGYTF. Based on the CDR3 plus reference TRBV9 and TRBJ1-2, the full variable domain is DSGVTQTPKHLITATGQRVTLRCSPRSGDLSVYWYQQSLDQGLQFLIQYYNGEERAKGNILERFSAQQFPDLHSELNLSSLELGDSALYFCASSVGDRAAGGYTFGSGTRLTVV.

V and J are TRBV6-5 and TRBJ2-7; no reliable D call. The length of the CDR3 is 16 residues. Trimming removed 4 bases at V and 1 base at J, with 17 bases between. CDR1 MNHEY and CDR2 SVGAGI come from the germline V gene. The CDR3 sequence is CASSSYDKARSYEQYF. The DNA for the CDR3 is TGTGCCAGCAGTTCGTACGATAAAGCGAGGTCCTACGAGCAGTACTTC.

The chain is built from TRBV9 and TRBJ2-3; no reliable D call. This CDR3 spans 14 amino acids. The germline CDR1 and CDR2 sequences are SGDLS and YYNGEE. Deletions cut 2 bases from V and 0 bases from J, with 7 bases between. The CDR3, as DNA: TGTGCCAGCAGCGTGACCAGTAGCACAGATACGCAGTATTTT. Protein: CASSVTSSTDTQYF.

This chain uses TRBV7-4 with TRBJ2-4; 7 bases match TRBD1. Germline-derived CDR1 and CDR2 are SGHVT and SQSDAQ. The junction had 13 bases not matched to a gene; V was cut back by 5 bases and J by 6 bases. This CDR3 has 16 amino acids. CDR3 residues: CASSPKRIRQGNIQYF. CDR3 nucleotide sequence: TGTGCCAGCAGCCCTAAAAGAATAAGACAGGGAAACATTCAGTACTTC.

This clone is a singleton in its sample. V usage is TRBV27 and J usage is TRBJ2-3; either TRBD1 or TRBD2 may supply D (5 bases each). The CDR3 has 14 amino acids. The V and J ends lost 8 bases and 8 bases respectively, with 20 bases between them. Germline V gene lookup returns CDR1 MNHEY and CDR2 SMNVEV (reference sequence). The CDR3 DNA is TGTGCCAGCGCTCCGGGACCAGAGGGCCGTACGCAGTATTTT. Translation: CASAPGPEGRTQYF.

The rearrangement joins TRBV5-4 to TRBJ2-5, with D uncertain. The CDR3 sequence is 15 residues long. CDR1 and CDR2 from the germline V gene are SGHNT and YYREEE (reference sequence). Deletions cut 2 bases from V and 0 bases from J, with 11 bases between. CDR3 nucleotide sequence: TGTGCCAGCAGCTTAGACGGGCTAAACCAAGAGACCCAGTACTTC. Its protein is CASSLDGLNQETQYF.

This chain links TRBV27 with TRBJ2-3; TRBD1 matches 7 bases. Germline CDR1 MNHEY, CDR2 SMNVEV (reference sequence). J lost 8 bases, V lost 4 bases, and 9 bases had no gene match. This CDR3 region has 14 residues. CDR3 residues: CASSSEGARSTQYF. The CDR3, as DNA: TGTGCCAGCAGTTCTGAGGGGGCGAGGAGTACGCAGTATTTT.

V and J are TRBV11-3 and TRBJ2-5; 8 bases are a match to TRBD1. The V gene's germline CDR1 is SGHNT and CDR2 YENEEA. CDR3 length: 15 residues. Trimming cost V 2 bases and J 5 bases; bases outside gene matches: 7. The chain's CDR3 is CASSLRTGKGETQYF. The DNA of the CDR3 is TGTGCCAGCAGCTTACGGACAGGGAAAGGGGAGACCCAGTACTTC.

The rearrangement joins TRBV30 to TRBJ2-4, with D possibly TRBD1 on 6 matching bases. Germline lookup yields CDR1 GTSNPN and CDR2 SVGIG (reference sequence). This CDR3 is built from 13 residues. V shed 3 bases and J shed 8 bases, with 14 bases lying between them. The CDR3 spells CAWSPPKGDIQYF. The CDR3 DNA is TGTGCCTGGAGCCCGCCGAAGGGGGACATTCAGTACTTC.

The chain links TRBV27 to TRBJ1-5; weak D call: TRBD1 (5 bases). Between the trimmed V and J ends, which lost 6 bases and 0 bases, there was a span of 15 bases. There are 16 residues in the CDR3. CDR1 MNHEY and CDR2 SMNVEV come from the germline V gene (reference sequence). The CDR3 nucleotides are TGTGCCAGCAGAATCATGAGCCAGGGTAGCAATCAGCCCCAGCATTTT. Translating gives CASRIMSQGSNQPQHF.

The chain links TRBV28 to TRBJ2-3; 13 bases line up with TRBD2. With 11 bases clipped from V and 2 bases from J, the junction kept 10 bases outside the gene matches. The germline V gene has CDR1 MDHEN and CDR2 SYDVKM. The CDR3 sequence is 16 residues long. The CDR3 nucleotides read TGTGCCTCCAAAGGGGGACTAGCGGGAAACACAGATACGCAGTATTTT. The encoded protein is CASKGGLAGNTDTQYF.

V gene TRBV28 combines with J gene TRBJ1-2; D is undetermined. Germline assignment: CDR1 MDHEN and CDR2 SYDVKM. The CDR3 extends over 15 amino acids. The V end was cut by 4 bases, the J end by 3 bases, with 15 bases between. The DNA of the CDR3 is TGTGCCAGCAGTTCTCCCGGGAACCGGTACTATGGCTACACCTTC. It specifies CASSSPGNRYYGYTF.

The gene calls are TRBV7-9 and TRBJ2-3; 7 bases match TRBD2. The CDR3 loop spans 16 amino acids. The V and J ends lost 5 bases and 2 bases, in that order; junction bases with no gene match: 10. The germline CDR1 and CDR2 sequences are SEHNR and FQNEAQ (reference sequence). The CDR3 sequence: CASSAGLAVLTDTQYF. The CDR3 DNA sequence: TGTGCCAGCAGCGCAGGGCTAGCGGTACTCACAGATACGCAGTATTTT. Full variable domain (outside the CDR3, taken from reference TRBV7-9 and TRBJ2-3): DTGVSQNPRHKITKRGQNVTFRCDPISEHNRLYWYRQTLGQGPEFLTYFQNEAQLEKSRLLSDRFSAERPKGSFSTLEIQRTEQGDSAMYLCASSAGLAVLTDTQYFGPGTRLTVL.

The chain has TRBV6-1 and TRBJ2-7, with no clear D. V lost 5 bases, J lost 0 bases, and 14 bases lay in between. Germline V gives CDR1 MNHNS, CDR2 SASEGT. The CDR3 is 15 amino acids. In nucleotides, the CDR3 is TGTGCCAGCAGTCTCCGACCCGCGAGCTCCTACGAGCAGTACTTC. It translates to CASSLRPASSYEQYF.